This is a list of T cell receptor beta chains from one sample in a study of shared clonotypes between healthy human individuals. Assay: immunoSEQ multiplex PCR; the TCRdb copy retains only in-frame clones and omits some. Of 1.5 million to 2.5 million clones in the sample, around 96% were seen once. The sequenced sample was naive CD8+ T cells sorted from blood. All receptors come from a man aged 18 to 29 in good health. Each CDR3 is given with its conserved first and last residue. Fields, in order: V gene, clone size, D gene, J gene, CDR3 DNA, CDR3 protein. D genes are given only for firm matches. Clone sizes are given selectively: once, few, many, or a class where the clone is expanded.

TRBV4-3	NA	NA	TRBJ1-3	TGCGCCAGCAGCCAAGATACGGAGGGACACTCTGGAAACACCATATATTTT	CASSQDTEGHSGNTIYF
TRBV5-6	NA	NA	TRBJ2-2	TGTGCCAGCAGCTTGGTACAGGGCCCCACCGGGGAGCTGTTTTTT	CASSLVQGPTGELFF
TRBV7-6	NA	TRBD1	TRBJ1-1	TGTGCCAGCAGCCCCCGGGCGGGACAGGTCACTGAAGCTTTCTTT	CASSPRAGQVTEAFF
TRBV30	NA	NA	TRBJ1-4	TGTGCCTGGAGTCCCCAGAATGGTGAAAAACTGTTTTTT	CAWSPQNGEKLFF
TRBV9	NA	TRBD2	TRBJ2-1	TGTGCCAGCAGCCATCGGACTAGCGGACTCTCAAGCTCCTACAATGAGCAGTTCTTC	CASSHRTSGLSSSYNEQFF
TRBV27	NA	NA	TRBJ1-2	TGTGCCAGCAGTCCAGGGAATAACTATGGCTACACCTTC	CASSPGNNYGYTF
TRBV27	NA	NA	TRBJ2-7	TGTGCCAGCCGGGGCGCCCGAAGCTCCTACGAGCAGTACTTC	CASRGARSSYEQYF
TRBV5-1	NA	NA	TRBJ2-7	TGCGCCAGCAGCTCGCGTGAGTACGAGCAGTACTTC	CASSSREYEQYF
TRBV7-9	NA	NA	TRBJ1-2	TGTGCCAGCAGCTTATTTATCGGGGTAGCCAACTATGGCTACACCTTC	CASSLFIGVANYGYTF
TRBV9	NA	TRBD1	TRBJ2-3	TGTGCCAGCAGCACAGCCGGGACAGGAGTCACAGATACGCAGTATTTT	CASSTAGTGVTDTQYF
TRBV11-2	NA	NA	TRBJ2-2	TGTGCCAGCAGCTTAAGTGCTACGAACACCGGGGAGCTGTTTTTT	CASSLSATNTGELFF
TRBV11-2	once	NA	TRBJ1-2	TGTGCCAGCAGCTTAGCGGGCTCCCCCTCGGATGGCTACACCTTC	CASSLAGSPSDGYTF
TRBV18	NA	NA	TRBJ2-7	TGTGCCAGCTCACCGCCAGAGGGGACCTACGAGCAGTACTTC	CASSPPEGTYEQYF
TRBV2	once	TRBD2	TRBJ2-7	TGTGCCAGCGAGCGGGATCCCTCCTACGAGCAGTACTTC	CASERDPSYEQYF
TRBV13	NA	NA	TRBJ1-2	TGTGCCAGCAGCTTATTGCAAGGCCCCAACTATGGCTACACCTTC	CASSLLQGPNYGYTF
TRBV7-9	NA	TRBD1	TRBJ1-1	TGTGCCAGCATCCCTGGACAGGGGAACACTGAAGCTTTCTTT	CASIPGQGNTEAFF
TRBV11-2	NA	TRBD1	TRBJ2-1	TGTGCCAGCAGCGCCGGGACAGAAGCCTACAATGAGCAGTTCTTC	CASSAGTEAYNEQFF
TRBV28	NA	NA	TRBJ2-1	TGTGCCAGCAGGCCTACAGGGGAGGGATACAATGAGCAGTTCTTC	CASRPTGEGYNEQFF
TRBV4-1	NA	NA	TRBJ1-5	TGCGCCAGCAGCCGAGTAGAGGGGAATCAGCCCCAGCATTTT	CASSRVEGNQPQHF
TRBV27	NA	TRBD2	TRBJ2-5	TGTGCCAGCAGTTTATCCCCTGGACTAGCGGGAATTGCGGAGACCCAGTACTTC	CASSLSPGLAGIAETQYF
TRBV7-2	NA	NA	TRBJ2-1	TGTGCCAGCAGCTTAGCGAGGACAGCCTACAATGAGCAGTTCTTC	CASSLARTAYNEQFF
TRBV5-4	NA	TRBD2	TRBJ2-2	TGTGCCAGCAGCTTAATGGGCGGACTAGCCCCCGGGGAGCTGTTTTTT	CASSLMGGLAPGELFF
TRBV10-3	NA	NA	TRBJ1-1	TGTGCCATCAGTGAGTCGGACGGAGGTGCATACACTGAAGCTTTCTTT	CAISESDGGAYTEAFF
TRBV6-1	NA	TRBD2	TRBJ2-1	TGTGCCAGCAGTGTTCTAGCGGGAGGTCCCTACAATGAGCAGTTCTTC	CASSVLAGGPYNEQFF